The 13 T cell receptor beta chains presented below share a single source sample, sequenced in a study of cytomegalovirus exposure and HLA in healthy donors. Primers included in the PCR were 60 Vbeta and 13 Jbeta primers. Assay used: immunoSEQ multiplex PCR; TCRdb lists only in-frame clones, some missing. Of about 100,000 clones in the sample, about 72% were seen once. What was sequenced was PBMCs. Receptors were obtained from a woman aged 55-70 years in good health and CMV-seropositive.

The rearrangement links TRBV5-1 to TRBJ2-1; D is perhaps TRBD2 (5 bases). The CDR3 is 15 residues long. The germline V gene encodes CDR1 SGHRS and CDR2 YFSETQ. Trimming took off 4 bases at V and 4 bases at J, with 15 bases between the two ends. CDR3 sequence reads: CASSPGLTLYNEQFF. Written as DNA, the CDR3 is TGCGCCAGCAGCCCGGGATTGACGCTGTACAATGAGCAGTTCTTC.

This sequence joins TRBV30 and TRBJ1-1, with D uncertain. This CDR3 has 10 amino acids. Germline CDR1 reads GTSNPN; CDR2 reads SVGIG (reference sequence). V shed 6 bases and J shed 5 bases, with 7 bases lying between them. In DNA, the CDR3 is TGTGCCTGCCCTAATACTGAAGCTTTCTTT. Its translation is CACPNTEAFF.

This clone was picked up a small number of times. The CDR3 DNA follows: TGTGCCAGCAGTGGCTTACCCCAGAACACTGAAGCTTTCTTT. It is translated as CASSGLPQNTEAFF. V is TRBV27 and J is TRBJ1-1, with D unclear. The CDR3 totals 14 residues. The V end lost 5 bases, the J end lost 1 base, and 11 bases lay between the germline ends. Per the germline V gene, CDR1 is MNHEY and CDR2 is SMNVEV (reference sequence).

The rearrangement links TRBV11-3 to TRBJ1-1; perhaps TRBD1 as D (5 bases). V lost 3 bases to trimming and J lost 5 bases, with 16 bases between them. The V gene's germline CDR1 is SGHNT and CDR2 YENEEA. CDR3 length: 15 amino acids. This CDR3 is CASSLGRGVGTEAFF. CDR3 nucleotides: TGTGCCAGCAGCTTGGGGAGGGGAGTAGGTACTGAAGCTTTCTTT.

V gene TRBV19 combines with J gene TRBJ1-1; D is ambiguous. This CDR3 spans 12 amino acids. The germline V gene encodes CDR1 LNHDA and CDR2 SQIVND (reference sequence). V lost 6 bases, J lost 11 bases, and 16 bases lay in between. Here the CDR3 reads CASRTFVGAAFF. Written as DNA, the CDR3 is TGTGCCAGTAGGACCTTCGTGGGAGCGGCTTTCTTT.

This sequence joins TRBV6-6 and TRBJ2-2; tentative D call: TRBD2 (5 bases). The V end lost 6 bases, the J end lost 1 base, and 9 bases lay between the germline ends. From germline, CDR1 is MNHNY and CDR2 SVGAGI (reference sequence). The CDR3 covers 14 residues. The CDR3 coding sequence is TGTGCCAGCAGGCGCGAGGGGAACACCGGGGAGCTGTTTTTT. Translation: CASRREGNTGELFF.

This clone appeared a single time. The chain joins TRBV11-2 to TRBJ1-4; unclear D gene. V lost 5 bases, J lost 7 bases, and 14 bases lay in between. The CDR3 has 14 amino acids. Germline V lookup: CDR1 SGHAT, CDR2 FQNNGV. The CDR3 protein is CASSLGLGGEKLFF. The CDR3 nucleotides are TGTGCCAGCAGCCTCGGACTCGGCGGTGAAAAACTGTTTTTT.

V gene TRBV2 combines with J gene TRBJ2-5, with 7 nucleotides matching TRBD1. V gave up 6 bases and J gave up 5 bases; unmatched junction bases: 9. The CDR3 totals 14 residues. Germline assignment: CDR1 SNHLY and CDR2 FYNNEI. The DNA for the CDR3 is TGTGCCAGCAGCAGGACAGGTCCGGGCGAGACCCAGTACTTC. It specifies CASSRTGPGETQYF.

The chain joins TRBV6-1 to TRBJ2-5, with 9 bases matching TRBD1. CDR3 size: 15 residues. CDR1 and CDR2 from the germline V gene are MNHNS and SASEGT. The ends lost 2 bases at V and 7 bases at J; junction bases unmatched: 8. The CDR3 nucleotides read TGTGCCAGCAGTGAAACGGGACAGGGAGTTGGGACCCAGTACTTC. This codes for CASSETGQGVGTQYF.

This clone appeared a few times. The CDR3 nucleotides are TGCGCCAGCAGCCAACTCCCGACAGGGGACACTGAAGCTTTCTTT. Encoded protein: CASSQLPTGDTEAFF. V is TRBV4-1 and J is TRBJ1-1, with 8 nucleotides matching TRBD1. The J segment lost 3 bases and the V segment lost 2 bases, leaving 5 bases of the junction unmatched. The germline V gene encodes CDR1 MGHRA and CDR2 YSYEKL. CDR3 length: 15 amino acids.

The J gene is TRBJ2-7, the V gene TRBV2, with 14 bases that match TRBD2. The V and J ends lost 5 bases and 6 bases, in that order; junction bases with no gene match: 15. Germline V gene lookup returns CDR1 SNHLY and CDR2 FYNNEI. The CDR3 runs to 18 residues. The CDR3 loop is CASSPLGLAGDRPGEQYF. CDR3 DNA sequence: TGTGCCAGCAGTCCTTTGGGACTAGCGGGAGACCGCCCGGGCGAGCAGTACTTC.

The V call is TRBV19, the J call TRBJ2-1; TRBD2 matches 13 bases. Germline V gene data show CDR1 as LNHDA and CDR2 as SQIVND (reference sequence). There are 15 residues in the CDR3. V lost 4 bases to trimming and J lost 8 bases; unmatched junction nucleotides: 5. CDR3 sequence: CASSTGLAGWDEQFF. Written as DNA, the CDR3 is TGTGCCAGTAGTACGGGACTAGCGGGGTGGGATGAGCAGTTCTTC.

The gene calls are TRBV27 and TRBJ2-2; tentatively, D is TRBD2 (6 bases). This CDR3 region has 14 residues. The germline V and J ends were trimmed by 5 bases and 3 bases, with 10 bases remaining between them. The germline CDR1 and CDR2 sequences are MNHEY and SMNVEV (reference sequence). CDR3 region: CASSAGRHTGELFF. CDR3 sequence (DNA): TGTGCCAGCAGTGCGGGACGTCACACCGGGGAGCTGTTTTTT.